These 27 T cell receptor beta chains originate from one sample sequenced in a study of shared clonotypes between healthy human individuals. Naive CD8 populations comprised CD45RO-negative cells positively selected for CCR7, excluding terminally differentiated effector memory CD45RA+ cells. Only in-frame clones appear in the TCRdb table, and some are missing; sequencing was by immunoSEQ multiplex PCR. This table has under 2,000,000 clones, about 95% appearing once. The sequencing input was naive CD8+ T cells sorted from blood. The receptor source for this set is a man between 18 and 35 years old in good health.

Notes on this clone: This sample also contains other DNA sequences that code for the same CDR3. V and J are TRBV29-1 and TRBJ1-1; 8 bases agree with TRBD1. This CDR3 has 11 amino acids. V shed 7 bases, J shed 4 bases, and the junction held 2 bases outside the gene matches. Germline V CDR1 and CDR2: SQVTM, ANQGSEA. This CDR3 reads CSGTGGTEAFF. DNA of the CDR3: TGCAGCGGAACAGGGGGCACTGAAGCTTTCTTT.

This clone was detected only once. The V call is TRBV7-9, the J call TRBJ2-3; the match to TRBD2 covers 9 bases. CDR1 SEHNR and CDR2 FQNEAQ come from the germline V gene (reference sequence). This CDR3 region has 18 residues. V trimming: 0 bases; J trimming: 0 bases; junction bases outside the gene matches: 7. The CDR3 nucleotides are TGTGCCAGCAGCTTAGCGGCGGGAGGGGAAACTAGCACAGATACGCAGTATTTT. This codes for CASSLAAGGETSTDTQYF.

This chain joins TRBV7-8 and TRBJ1-1; no firm D call. V was cut by 10 bases and J by 0 bases, with 12 bases left in between. The V gene's germline CDR1 is SGHVS and CDR2 FQNEAQ. CDR3 length: 13 amino acids. The CDR3 loop reads CATGGPLNTEAFF. CDR3 coding DNA: TGTGCCACCGGCGGGCCTTTGAACACTGAAGCTTTCTTT.

This chain connects TRBV14 to TRBJ1-1; D remains unclear. The CDR3 spans 15 residues. Per the germline V gene, CDR1 is SGHDN and CDR2 is FVKESK. V was shortened by 3 bases and J by 5 bases, with 16 bases between the two germline ends. CDR3 protein: CASSQSLGLATEAFF. CDR3 DNA: TGTGCCAGCAGCCAGAGTCTAGGGTTAGCGACTGAAGCTTTCTTT. The variable domain in full, completed from reference TRBV14 and TRBJ1-1, reads EAGVTQFPSHSVIEKGQTVTLRCDPISGHDNLYWYRRVMGKEIKFLLHFVKESKQDESGMPNNRFLAERTGGTYSTLKVQPAELEDSGVYFCASSQSLGLATEAFFGQGTRLTVV.

The chain carries TRBV25-1 and TRBJ1-2; D unclear. Trimming pared 2 bases from V and 1 base from J, leaving 5 bases between. This CDR3 contains 13 residues. Per the germline V gene, CDR1 is MGHDK and CDR2 is SYGVNS. In DNA form, the CDR3 reads TGTGCCAGCAGTGAACTCAGTAACTATGGCTACACCTTC. It is translated as CASSELSNYGYTF.

V gene TRBV5-1 combines with J gene TRBJ1-4; 7 bases agree with TRBD1. This CDR3 comprises 11 residues. J gave up 12 bases and V 8 bases, and 7 bases lay outside the gene matches. CDR1 is SGHRS, CDR2 YFSETQ, per germline. CDR3 region: CARETGEELFF. For the CDR3, the DNA is TGCGCCAGGGAAACAGGGGAAGAACTGTTTTTT.

The rearrangement joins TRBV27 to TRBJ2-1, with D possibly TRBD2 on 5 matching bases. The germline CDR1 and CDR2 sequences are MNHEY and SMNVEV (reference sequence). Between the trimmed V and J ends, which lost 5 bases and 5 bases, there was a span of 19 bases. The CDR3 sequence is 16 residues long. CDR3 sequence reads: CASSPGLELLDNEQFF. CDR3 nucleotides: TGTGCCAGCAGTCCCGGACTGGAACTCCTGGACAATGAGCAGTTCTTC.

In its sample, this clone was seen once. The CDR3: CASSPETGPSYEQYF. The DNA of the CDR3 is TGTGCCAGCTCACCAGAGACAGGACCTTCCTACGAGCAGTACTTC. The J gene is TRBJ2-7, the V gene TRBV18, with a weak D call TRBD1 (6 bases). The CDR3 runs 15 residues. Germline V gene sequence: CDR1 KGHSH, CDR2 LQKENI. V was trimmed by 2 bases and J by 1 base, leaving 12 bases between them. The entire variable domain, with the rest obtained from reference TRBV18 and TRBJ2-7, is as follows: NAGVMQNPRHLVRRRGQEARLRCSPMKGHSHVYWYRQLPEEGLKFMVYLQKENIIDESGMPKERFSAEFPKEGPSILRIQQVVRGDSAAYFCASSPETGPSYEQYFGPGTRLTVT.

About this clone itself: Within the sample, other DNA sequences also encode this same CDR3. The V and J genes are TRBV9 and TRBJ2-7, with a possible D match to TRBD2 (6 bases). The germline gives CDR1 SGDLS, CDR2 YYNGEE. The CDR3 sequence is 15 residues long. V was trimmed by 0 bases and J by 2 bases, leaving 12 bases between them. The CDR3 DNA is TGTGCCAGCAGCGTAGGTCTAGCGAGTACCTACGAGCAGTACTTC. Amino acid sequence: CASSVGLASTYEQYF.

The rearrangement links TRBV7-3 to TRBJ2-6; D remains unclear. CDR1 is SGHTA, CDR2 FQGTGA, per germline. Trimming left V 2 bases short and J 5 bases short, with 16 bases between. This CDR3 spans 17 amino acids. The DNA for the CDR3 is TGTGCCAGCAGCTTATATGGCGGCGGCAGGTGGGCCAACGTCCTGACTTTC. Its translation: CASSLYGGGRWANVLTF.

The chain links TRBV6-1 to TRBJ2-1; D is perhaps TRBD2 (6 bases). The germline V gene encodes CDR1 MNHNS and CDR2 SASEGT. Trimming shortened V by 6 bases and J by 7 bases, and 19 bases separated the two germline ends. This CDR3 comprises 15 residues. The CDR3 protein is CASSVTSIPLNEQFF. DNA of the CDR3: TGTGCCAGCAGCGTCACTAGCATCCCTTTGAATGAGCAGTTCTTC.

The CDR3 DNA sequence: TGTGCCACCAGCGGTACTAGCGGGTTTTACAATGAGCAGTTCTTC. Its protein is CATSGTSGFYNEQFF. The V gene is TRBV15, the J gene TRBJ2-1, with 9 nucleotides matching TRBD2. This CDR3 region has 15 residues. With 5 bases clipped from V and 4 bases from J, the junction kept 6 bases outside the gene matches. The germline CDR1 and CDR2 sequences are LNHNV and YYDKDF (reference sequence).

This chain connects TRBV6-5 to TRBJ2-2; D uncertain. V gave up 2 bases and J gave up 4 bases, with 14 bases separating them. The germline V gene encodes CDR1 MNHEY and CDR2 SVGAGI. The CDR3 extends over 16 amino acids. The CDR3 nucleotides read TGTGCCAGCAGTTACAGTGTAGGAGTTATCACCGGGGAGCTGTTTTTT. Translation: CASSYSVGVITGELFF.

This sequence joins TRBV29-1 and TRBJ2-1; 8 bases map to TRBD2. The CDR3 contains 15 residues. With 1 base clipped from V and 3 bases from J, the junction kept 5 bases outside the gene matches. Per the germline V gene, CDR1 is SQVTM and CDR2 is ANQGSEA. CDR3 protein: CSVEGAGGYYNEQFF. The CDR3 DNA follows: TGCAGCGTTGAAGGGGCGGGAGGTTACTACAATGAGCAGTTCTTC.

The chain is built from TRBV5-4 and TRBJ2-4, with a possible D match to TRBD1 (5 bases). From germline, CDR1 is SGHNT and CDR2 YYREEE (reference sequence). This CDR3 has 20 amino acids. V was cut by 1 base and J by 3 bases, with 26 bases left in between. The CDR3 sequence is CASSLSAGRLLRIVKNIQYF. The CDR3, as DNA: TGTGCCAGCAGCTTGTCGGCAGGGCGTCTTCTTAGGATAGTCAAAAACATTCAGTACTTC.

The V and J genes are TRBV6-1 and TRBJ1-2, with 10 bases aligning to TRBD1. Per germline, CDR1 MNHNS and CDR2 SASEGT. J was trimmed by 3 bases and V by 3 bases; bases with no gene match: 10. The CDR3 covers 17 residues. CDR3 DNA sequence: TGTGCCAGCAGTGATTGGATGGAGGACAGGGGGGACTATGGCTACACCTTC. Protein: CASSDWMEDRGDYGYTF.

The J gene is TRBJ1-3, the V gene TRBV5-5; no definite D call. This CDR3 is 13 amino acids long. CDR1 is SGHKS and CDR2 is YYEKEE in the germline V gene (reference sequence). Trimming cost V 5 bases and J 2 bases, with 8 bases left between them. This CDR3 reads CASSYSPGNTIYF. As DNA, the CDR3 is TGTGCCAGCAGTTACAGCCCTGGAAACACCATATATTTT.

The genes are TRBV30 and TRBJ2-1; D not resolved. This CDR3 comprises 11 residues. V was clipped by 5 bases and J by 6 bases, with 8 bases between them. Germline CDR1 is GTSNPN and CDR2 is SVGIG (reference sequence). In DNA, the CDR3 is TGTGCCTGGGGTGGGCCCAATGAGCAGTTCTTC. Its translation is CAWGGPNEQFF.

The genes are TRBV7-9 and TRBJ2-7, with 9 bases that match TRBD1. The CDR3 contains 16 residues. Unmatched junction bases numbered 8, after V lost 3 bases and J lost 2 bases. The germline gives CDR1 SEHNR, CDR2 FQNEAQ (reference sequence). CDR3 DNA sequence: TGTGCCAGCAGCTTGACCGGGACAGGGTATCCCTACGAGCAGTACTTC. Encoded protein: CASSLTGTGYPYEQYF.

The chain joins TRBV6-4 to TRBJ1-6; D call uncertain. The V gene's germline CDR1 is MRHNA and CDR2 SNTAGT. V lost 3 bases and J 8 bases, leaving 11 bases between the germline ends. This CDR3 has 14 amino acids. Here the CDR3 reads CASSEFGEDSPLHF. In DNA, the CDR3 is TGTGCCAGCAGTGAGTTCGGGGAGGATTCACCCCTCCACTTT.

The CDR3 coding sequence is TGTGCGAGTCGCTGGGGGTATGGCTACACCTTC. Its protein is CASRWGYGYTF. J is TRBJ1-2 and V is TRBV30, with D maybe TRBD1 (5 bases). This CDR3 has 11 amino acids. Germline loops: CDR1 GTSNPN, CDR2 SVGIG (reference sequence).

The V call is TRBV7-9, the J call TRBJ2-5; 11 bases match TRBD2. CDR3 length equals 17 residues. CDR1 and CDR2 from the germline V gene are SEHNR and FQNEAQ (reference sequence). V shed 4 bases and J 0 bases; nucleotides not matched to a gene: 7. CDR3 sequence: CASSYLTSGVYQETQYF. The CDR3 nucleotides read TGTGCCAGCAGCTACCTGACTAGCGGGGTGTACCAAGAGACCCAGTACTTC.

V gene TRBV11-2 combines with J gene TRBJ1-6, with D possibly being TRBD1 (5 bases). The CDR3 consists of 14 residues. Trimming cost V 5 bases and J 10 bases, with 15 bases left between them. Germline V CDR1 and CDR2: SGHAT, FQNNGV. CDR3 loop: CASSRIQGSSPLHF. The CDR3 DNA reads as TGTGCCAGCAGCCGTATTCAGGGAAGCTCACCCCTCCACTTT.

This clone has just one count. This chain connects TRBV5-1 to TRBJ1-1; 8 positions match TRBD1. The V and J ends lost 3 bases and 4 bases, in that order; junction bases with no gene match: 2. The CDR3 loop spans 13 amino acids. Germline CDR1 is SGHRS and CDR2 is YFSETQ. The CDR3 DNA is TGCGCCAGCAGCTACAGGGGGGGCACTGAAGCTTTCTTT. This codes for CASSYRGGTEAFF. Full variable domain (outside the CDR3, taken from reference TRBV5-1 and TRBJ1-1): KAGVTQTPRYLIKTRGQQVTLSCSPISGHRSVSWYQQTPGQGLQFLFEYFSETQRNKGNFPGRFSGRQFSNSRSEMNVSTLELGDSALYLCASSYRGGTEAFFGQGTRLTVV.

About this clone itself: Different DNA sequences within this sample yield the same CDR3. J is TRBJ2-1 and V is TRBV4-1; D call uncertain. Germline CDR1 and CDR2: MGHRA and YSYEKL. This CDR3 is 14 amino acids long. Deletions cut 0 bases from V and 6 bases from J, with 9 bases between. The CDR3 sequence: CASSQDPRGNEQFF. As DNA, the CDR3 is TGCGCCAGCAGCCAAGATCCCCGAGGCAATGAGCAGTTCTTC.

The chain carries TRBV28 and TRBJ2-2; no clear D. The V end lost 6 bases, the J end lost 0 bases, and 11 bases lay between the germline ends. CDR1 and CDR2 (germline): MDHEN, SYDVKM. The CDR3 totals 15 residues. Written as DNA, the CDR3 is TGTGCCAGCAGACCCTGGGTCGCGAACACCGGGGAGCTGTTTTTT. Translation: CASRPWVANTGELFF.

Comments on this clone: At the DNA level, this CDR3 is encoded by other sequences in the same sample as well. V usage is TRBV19 and J usage is TRBJ2-7; 10 nucleotides match TRBD2. This CDR3 is 13 amino acids long. V shed 6 bases and J 3 bases; nucleotides not matched to a gene: 2. The germline gives CDR1 LNHDA, CDR2 SQIVND (reference sequence). CDR3: CASRASGSYEQYF. The CDR3 region has the DNA TGTGCCAGTAGGGCTAGCGGGAGCTACGAGCAGTACTTC.